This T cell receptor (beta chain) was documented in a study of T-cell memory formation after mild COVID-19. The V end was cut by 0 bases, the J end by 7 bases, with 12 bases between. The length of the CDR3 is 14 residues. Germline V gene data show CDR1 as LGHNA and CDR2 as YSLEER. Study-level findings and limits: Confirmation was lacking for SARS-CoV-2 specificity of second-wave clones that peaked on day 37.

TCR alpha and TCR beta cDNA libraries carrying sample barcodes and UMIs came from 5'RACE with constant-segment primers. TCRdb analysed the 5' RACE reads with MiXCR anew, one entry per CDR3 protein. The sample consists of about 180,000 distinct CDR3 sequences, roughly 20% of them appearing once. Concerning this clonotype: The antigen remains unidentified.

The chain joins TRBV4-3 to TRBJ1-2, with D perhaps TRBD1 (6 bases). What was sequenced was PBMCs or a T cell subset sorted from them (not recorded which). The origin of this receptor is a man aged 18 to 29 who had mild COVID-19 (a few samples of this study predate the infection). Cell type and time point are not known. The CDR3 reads CASSQDIPGAGYTF. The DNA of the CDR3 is TGCGCCAGCAGCCAAGATATTCCAGGGGCTGGCTACACCTTC.